These T cell receptor beta chains were read from a single sample in a study of PD-L1 blockade in urothelial cancer. The table came from immunoSEQ multiplex PCR; TCRdb's copy has only in-frame clones and leaves some out. Here the sample spans tens of thousands of clones, 70% to 90% being singletons. The sample was PBMCs, taken around atezolizumab (anti-PD-L1) treatment. The receptors were sampled from a woman aged 55-69 years with urothelial cancer. CDR3s include the opening cysteine and the closing phenylalanine or tryptophan. The D gene is left open where the match is weak. The size of a clone is reported for some rows only, either as once, few or many, or as a class for expanded clones.

>TRBV7-2|.|TRBJ2-6|few
CATRPGVGANVLTF
TGTGCCACCCGGCCGGGGGTCGGGGCCAACGTCCTGACTTTC
>TRBV4-1|TRBD1|TRBJ2-7|.
CASSQASGQGAGEQYF
TGCGCCAGCAGCCAAGCCTCGGGACAGGGGGCGGGTGAGCAGTACTTC
>TRBV19|TRBD2|TRBJ2-7|few
CASSEGLAYEQYF
TGTGCCAGTAGCGAGGGACTAGCCTACGAGCAGTACTTC
>TRBV7-2|TRBD1|TRBJ2-7|few
CASSRGQGAPREQYF
TGTGCCAGCAGCCGTGGACAGGGGGCGCCCCGTGAGCAGTACTTC
>TRBV18|.|TRBJ1-3|.
CASSPPSGIGGNTIYF
TGTGCCAGCTCACCACCTTCCGGGATCGGTGGAAACACCATATATTTT
>TRBV5-1|TRBD1|TRBJ1-1|.
CASSLAHRGRGTEAFF
TGCGCCAGCAGCTTGGCCCACAGGGGGCGGGGTACTGAAGCTTTCTTT
>TRBV7-8|TRBD1|TRBJ1-3|.
CASSLSGQDSGNTIYF
TGTGCCAGCAGCTTATCGGGACAGGACTCTGGAAACACCATATATTTT
>TRBV25-1|TRBD1|TRBJ1-6|.
CASTTGTYNSPLHF
TGTGCCAGCACGACAGGGACTTATAATTCACCCCTCCACTTT
>TRBV28|TRBD2|TRBJ2-7|.
CASSFLTSATSYEQYF
TGTGCCAGCAGTTTTCTGACTAGCGCAACTTCCTACGAGCAGTACTTC
>TRBV11-3|.|TRBJ2-7|.
CASSEGGQNEQYF
TGTGCCAGCAGCGAGGGTGGTCAGAACGAGCAGTACTTC
>TRBV11-3|.|TRBJ1-1|.
CASSSGTTGAEAFF
TGTGCCAGCAGCTCAGGGACAACAGGAGCTGAAGCTTTCTTT
>TRBV19|.|TRBJ2-7|few
CASSIASSYEQYF
TGTGCCAGTAGTATCGCTAGCTCCTACGAGCAGTACTTC
>TRBV28|TRBD1|TRBJ1-5|.
CASSLSGTGLQGNQPQHF
TGTGCCAGCAGTTTATCCGGGACAGGGCTTCAGGGCAATCAGCCCCAGCATTTT
>TRBV5-1|.|TRBJ2-3|.
CASSLAVNQGFTTQYF
TGCGCCAGCAGCTTGGCGGTTAACCAGGGGTTCACAACGCAGTATTTT
>TRBV9|TRBD2|TRBJ2-5|.
CASSVAGGGFETQYF
TGTGCCAGCAGCGTAGCCGGCGGGGGTTTCGAGACCCAGTACTTC
>TRBV7-2|.|TRBJ2-1|.
CASSLRGNEQFF
TGTGCCAGCAGCTTAAGAGGGAATGAGCAGTTCTTC